Listed below are T cell receptor beta chains from one sample, sequenced in a study of blood T cell repertoires in COVID-19. Assay used: immunoSEQ multiplex PCR; TCRdb lists only in-frame clones, some missing. The sample includes about 200,000 clones, 83% of them seen just once. Source material: peripheral blood. These receptors all come from a woman aged 40 to 50 with active or convalescent COVID-19. Each CDR3 is given with its conserved first and last residue. The listing skips clone size in some rows; elsewhere it reads once, few, many or a size class.

J,size,V,CDR3
TRBJ1-1,few,TRBV20-1,CSASRWATEAFF
TRBJ2-5,.,TRBV25-1,CASSETGDKTQYF
TRBJ2-1,.,TRBV18,CASSPREAGAGEQFF
TRBJ2-3,.,TRBV7-3,CASSLAGGPGTDTQYF
TRBJ1-2,.,TRBV24-1,CATSGQGSTYGYTF
TRBJ2-7,.,TRBV11-2,CASSDRNRVYEQYF
TRBJ2-7,few,TRBV4-2,CASSQEQGYEQYF
TRBJ2-1,.,TRBV4-2,CASSGLGLDSDEQFF
TRBJ2-3,.,TRBV10-2,CASRTGQGRTDTQYF
TRBJ1-2,.,TRBV19,CATTRGGKGYTF
TRBJ2-7,.,TRBV20-1,CSASLREVSYEQYF
TRBJ2-2,.,TRBV5-7,CASSCASGGRTGELFF
TRBJ2-1,.,TRBV2,CASSEVPAGEQFF
TRBJ1-2,.,TRBV7-6,CASSLHSPGTGRGDGYTF
TRBJ2-5,.,TRBV15,CATSLLGLAEETQYF
TRBJ2-2,.,TRBV30,CAPGTLNTGELFF
TRBJ1-2,.,TRBV28,CASNRNYGYTF
TRBJ1-2,.,TRBV4-3,CASSQDLQGRGYTF
TRBJ1-6,.,TRBV25-1,CASSEYTGGSPLHF
TRBJ1-1,.,TRBV6-2/TRBV6-3,CASSYPGDEGEAFF
TRBJ2-3,.,TRBV25-1,CASSEDQTSDYSTDTQYF
TRBJ2-1,.,TRBV24-1,CATSARPAGSSYNEQFF
TRBJ2-2,.,TRBV5-3,CARRTYRGLGGELFF
TRBJ1-6,.,TRBV5-1,CASSLGQGGHSPLHF
TRBJ1-2,.,TRBV19,CASSPATGFHYGYTF
TRBJ2-7,.,TRBV5-6,CASSWTGGSSYEQYF
TRBJ1-6,few,TRBV9,CASSEGFTLHF
TRBJ1-1,.,TRBV12-5,CASGLAPLGDTEAFF
TRBJ2-5,.,TRBV30,CAWSGGVETQYF
TRBJ2-7,.,TRBV28,CASSRLGAGDSYEQYF
TRBJ1-2,once,TRBV7-9,CASSDPGTGAYGYTF
TRBJ1-1,.,TRBV10-1,CASSESTRGGLNTEAFF
TRBJ1-1,once,TRBV6-5,CASSYYLGQLNTEAFF
TRBJ1-1,.,TRBV18,CASSRQDRGPGEAFF
TRBJ2-7,.,TRBV24-1,CATSDLRQGSYEQYF
TRBJ1-1,few,TRBV27,CASSLGGQGEAFF
TRBJ2-3,once,TRBV7-2,CASSLTSGTDTQYF
TRBJ1-1,.,TRBV28,CASSLDRRNTEAFF
TRBJ1-6,few,TRBV7-9,CASSLIKGQGDSPLHF
TRBJ1-5,once,TRBV28,CASSLGDQGAKPQHF
TRBJ1-1,.,TRBV6-6,CASMSGTEKMNTEAFF
TRBJ2-2,.,TRBV2,CASSERSVLAGELFF
TRBJ2-1,.,TRBV30,CAWSVPGREQFF